This T cell receptor (beta chain) was sequenced during a study of human T cells and chemical hapten exposure. This clonotype was counted ten times or more. Per the study methods: Between about 23,224 and 700,000 TCRs appeared in each sample, and the median stood at about 93,000. TCRdb ran MiXCR on the RACE reads and lists one entry per CDR3 protein. For this entry, the V and J calls and clone size follow TCRdb and not the study's own pipeline. The sample yields under 70,000 distinct CDR3 sequences, approximately 11% seen once. Trimming removed 4 bases from V and 0 bases from J, with 13 bases in between. This CDR3 region has 16 residues. CDR1 is LGHDT and CDR2 is YNNKEL in the germline V gene (reference sequence). Indicated time point: pre-sensitization, week 0. Treatment here: therapeutic diphenylcyclopropenone sensitization with weekly scalp DPC.

The sequenced sample was whole blood, obtained in connection with sensitization to the hapten diphenylcyclopropenone (DPC). This clonotype was sampled from a woman in her thirties or forties with alopecia areata. Some clones in this sample may be carry-over from other donors' samples. This chain uses TRBV3-1 with TRBJ2-4; D tentatively reads TRBD1 or TRBD2 (5 bases each). CDR3 amino acids: CASSRTSGTAKNIQYF. The CDR3 DNA is TGTGCCAGCAGCCGCACCTCTGGGACAGCCAAAAACATTCAGTACTTC.